This entry features one TCR beta chain sequence. Its antigen is not known. The same CDR3 is also encoded by other DNA sequences in this sample. This record belongs to a study of shared clonotypes between healthy human individuals. Only in-frame clones appear in the TCRdb table, and some are missing; sequencing was by immunoSEQ multiplex PCR. Among about 2.3 million clones listed, about 92% were seen once. Participating donors were healthy, HIV-negative adults free of recent acute infections or vaccinations. The CDR3 sequence is 15 residues long. The V gene lost 2 bases and the J gene lost 0 bases, with 8 bases spanning the gap. Germline lookup yields CDR1 SNHLY and CDR2 FYNNEI. General study results and limits: Clonotype sharing among donors likely depends on sequencing depth.

The sample comprised naive CD4+ T cells from PBMCs. Subset in this sample: CD45RA+ positively selected. The sequence came from a man aged 18-30 years in good health. Some clones in this sample may be carry-over from other donors' samples. The V and J genes are TRBV2 and TRBJ2-1; perhaps TRBD2 as D (5 bases). CDR3: CASSELGSSYNEQFF. The DNA for the CDR3 is TGTGCCAGCAGTGAACTGGGGAGCTCCTACAATGAGCAGTTCTTC.